The present TCR beta chain was sequenced within a study of Ad26.COV2.S vaccination and SARS-CoV-2 variants. Study outcomes and limitations: Vaccinees showed greater spike-specific TCR breadth than placebo recipients. Reports say spike-specific CD8+ and CD4+ T cell responses covered substantial breadth after vaccination.

The CDR3 runs 16 residues. V dropped 3 bases and J dropped 0 bases, with 14 bases sitting between them. The germline V gene encodes CDR1 MGHRA and CDR2 YSYEKL. The method was immunoSEQ multiplex PCR; TCRdb's version includes in-frame clones alone and lacks a portion of them. Of a few hundred thousand clones listed, roughly 90% are singletons. A remark on this clone: Its antigen is not identified.

Treatment defined: some 19 received Ad26.COV2.S at low or high dose, single or two shots; five or six received placebo; per-sample allocation not given. Following the first vaccine or placebo injection, samples were taken on day 63. Boston hosted the donor, who was an adult aged 18-55 years. The sample was peripheral blood, taken in a trial of Ad26.COV2.S vaccine versus placebo. This rearrangement joins TRBV4-1 to TRBJ1-2; D is possibly TRBD1 (5 bases). This TCR derives from a person aged 18-65 years who received the Ad26.COV2.S COVID-19 vaccine or a placebo. The CDR3 nucleotides are TGCGCCAGCAGCCACCCCCGGGACGGCCCTAACTATGGCTACACCTTC. Its protein is CASSHPRDGPNYGYTF.